This is a list of T cell receptor beta chains from one sample in a study of blood T cell repertoires in COVID-19. Repertoires were generated with immunoSEQ multiplex PCR, while TCRdb's copy carries only in-frame clones and drops some. This sample has around 150,000 clones, with 85% to 90% found just once. Sequenced material: peripheral blood. Source of these receptors: a woman aged 60-75 years with active COVID-19. The CDR3 runs from the conserved cysteine through the conserved F or W. Each record gives: D gene, V gene, J gene, clone size, CDR3 protein, CDR3 DNA. A D gene is named only where the DNA matches it firmly. Only part of the rows carry a size: once, few, many, or a class if the clone is expanded.

>NA|TRBV5-5|TRBJ2-5|NA
CASSLFGFEKETQYF
TGTGCCAGCAGCTTATTTGGTTTTGAGAAAGAGACCCAGTACTTC
>TRBD1|TRBV19|TRBJ1-5|NA
CASRAETGTGGAFSNQPQHF
TGTGCCAGTAGAGCGGAGACCGGGACAGGGGGCGCATTTAGCAATCAGCCCCAGCATTTT
>TRBD1|TRBV5-4|TRBJ2-7|NA
CASSLDPGGTYEQYF
TGTGCCAGCAGCTTAGATCCAGGGGGCACCTACGAGCAGTACTTC
>TRBD2|TRBV6-4|TRBJ2-3|NA
CASSDRAGGPTDTQYF
TGTGCCAGCAGTGACCGGGCGGGAGGGCCCACAGATACGCAGTATTTT
>TRBD1|TRBV7-2|TRBJ1-1|NA
CASSLDRGMGTEAFF
TGTGCCAGCAGCTTAGACAGGGGTATGGGCACTGAAGCTTTCTTT
>TRBD1|TRBV13|TRBJ1-1|NA
CASSSSGTGHPLNTEAFF
TGTGCCAGCAGCTCCAGCGGGACAGGTCACCCGCTTAACACTGAAGCTTTCTTT
>TRBD1|TRBV7-8|TRBJ2-5|NA
CASSKNRGLTLGETQYF
TGTGCCAGCAGCAAAAACAGGGGTCTGACTCTGGGAGAGACCCAGTACTTC
>NA|TRBV7-8|TRBJ1-5|NA
CASSLAPRSNQPQHF
TGTGCCAGCAGCTTAGCTCCTAGGAGCAATCAGCCCCAGCATTTT
>NA|TRBV11-2|TRBJ2-1|NA
CASSTRQESWGEQFF
TGTGCCAGCAGCACCCGACAGGAATCATGGGGTGAGCAGTTCTTC
>NA|TRBV28|TRBJ2-1|NA
CASSFLSGDSYNEQFF
TGTGCCAGCAGCTTCCTCTCAGGGGACTCCTACAATGAGCAGTTCTTC
>TRBD2|TRBV7-2|TRBJ2-5|NA
CASSLAREGTQYF
TGTGCCAGCAGCTTAGCAAGGGAGGGCACCCAGTACTTC
>TRBD2|TRBV4-1|TRBJ2-3|NA
CASSREPSGIGGTDTQYF
TGCGCCAGCAGCCGCGAGCCTAGCGGGATTGGAGGCACAGATACGCAGTATTTT
>TRBD1|TRBV2|TRBJ1-6|NA
CASSEGTGIATSRHF
TGTGCCAGCAGTGAAGGGACAGGGATAGCAACTTCTCGCCACTTT
>NA|TRBV9|TRBJ2-1|NA
CASSVGLERTYNEQFF
TGTGCCAGCAGCGTAGGCCTAGAGCGAACCTACAATGAGCAGTTCTTC
>TRBD2|TRBV7-3|TRBJ2-1|once
CASSLTSGGPNEQFF
TGTGCCAGCAGCTTAACTAGCGGGGGACCCAATGAGCAGTTCTTC
>NA|TRBV6-1|TRBJ1-6|NA
CASSEDQRRRNF
TGTGCCAGCAGTGAAGACCAGAGGCGGCGGAACTTT
>TRBD1|TRBV29-1|TRBJ1-6|once
CSVRTGQGPNSPLHF
TGCAGCGTCCGAACGGGACAGGGGCCTAATTCACCCCTCCACTTT
>NA|TRBV18|TRBJ2-5|NA
CASSPSPGETQYF
TGTGCCAGCTCACCTTCGCCCGGAGAGACCCAGTACTTC
>TRBD2|TRBV5-5|TRBJ2-3|once
CASSPRRAGVRTDTQYF
TGTGCCAGCAGCCCACGGCGAGCGGGAGTTAGGACAGATACGCAGTATTTT
>NA|TRBV21-1|TRBJ1-3|NA
CASLRGMFGNTIYF
TGTGCCAGCCTCCGAGGGATGTTCGGAAACACCATATATTTT
>TRBD1|TRBV5-1|TRBJ2-3|NA
CASSLDGTGVQGTQYF
TGCGCCAGCAGCTTGGATGGGACAGGGGTTCAAGGTACGCAGTATTTT
>NA|TRBV12-3/TRBV12-4|TRBJ1-5|NA
CASKRQSNQPQHF
TGTGCCAGCAAGAGGCAGAGCAATCAGCCCCAGCATTTT
>NA|TRBV3-1/TRBV3-2|TRBJ1-3|NA
CASSQELLSSGNTIYF
TGTGCCAGCAGCCAAGAACTGTTGAGCTCTGGAAACACCATATATTTT
>NA|TRBV2|TRBJ2-3|NA
CASTRLSGSTDTQYF
TGTGCCAGCACCCGCTTGAGCGGGAGCACAGATACGCAGTATTTT
>NA|TRBV6-5|TRBJ2-1|NA
CASSYSPRSGNEQFF
TGTGCCAGCAGTTACTCCCCCAGGAGCGGCAATGAGCAGTTCTTC
>TRBD1|TRBV18|TRBJ2-6|NA
CASSQSKTGAGANVLTF
TGTGCCAGCTCACAAAGCAAGACAGGGGCTGGGGCCAACGTCCTGACTTTC
>TRBD2|TRBV11-3|TRBJ2-3|NA
CASSLTSGRGDTQYF
TGTGCCAGCAGCTTAACTAGCGGGAGAGGAGATACGCAGTATTTT
>TRBD2|TRBV7-2|TRBJ2-7|NA
CASSRTSGPSSYEQYF
TGTGCCAGCAGCCGGACTAGCGGGCCTAGCTCCTACGAGCAGTACTTC
>NA|TRBV5-1|TRBJ2-7|once
CASSLVSDSSYEQYF
TGCGCCAGCAGCTTGGTGTCGGACAGCTCCTACGAGCAGTACTTC
>NA|TRBV4-1|TRBJ2-1|NA
CASSRAQGNNEQFF
TGCGCCAGCAGCCGCGCACAGGGAAACAATGAGCAGTTCTTC
>TRBD2|TRBV6-2/TRBV6-3|TRBJ2-3|NA
CASSYSAHDSWLAGGDTQYF
TGTGCCAGCAGTTACAGCGCTCACGACTCATGGCTAGCGGGAGGTGATACGCAGTATTTT
>NA|TRBV27|TRBJ2-2|NA
CASSFQGGELFF
TGTGCCAGCAGTTTCCAGGGTGGGGAGCTGTTTTTT
>NA|TRBV7-5|TRBJ2-2|many
CVRSTRTGTGEISWNTGELFF
TGTGTCAGAAGCACCCGAACCGGGACAGGGGAAATCTCTTGGAACACCGGGGAGCTGTTTTTT
>TRBD2|TRBV4-1|TRBJ2-1|NA
CASSQDQRLAGGNYNEQFF
TGCGCCAGCAGCCAAGACCAACGACTAGCGGGAGGGAACTACAATGAGCAGTTCTTC
>NA|TRBV6-5|TRBJ2-7|NA
CASRPSLGREQYF
TGTGCCAGCAGACCATCACTAGGGCGCGAGCAGTACTTC
>NA|TRBV28|TRBJ1-5|NA
CASSLIGTSGWITNQPQHF
TGTGCCAGCAGTTTAATCGGCACCTCAGGATGGATAACCAATCAGCCCCAGCATTTT
>NA|TRBV9|TRBJ2-3|NA
CASSEGGATDTQYF
TGTGCCAGCAGCGAGGGGGGGGCCACAGATACGCAGTATTTT
>TRBD2|TRBV6-6|TRBJ2-2|NA
CASGPPGGLQELFF
TGTGCCAGCGGTCCCCCGGGAGGACTTCAGGAGCTGTTTTTT
>NA|TRBV5-1|TRBJ2-3|once
CASSLYPRASTDTQYF
TGCGCCAGCAGCTTGTACCCCAGGGCTAGCACAGATACGCAGTATTTT